This record concerns one T cell receptor beta chain sequence. TCRdb's copy holds only in-frame clones and misses some; the assay was immunoSEQ multiplex PCR. The table shows approximately 340,000 clones, with approximately 93% occurring only once. Germline CDR1 is SGHRS and CDR2 is YFSETQ. The CDR3 is made up of 15 amino acids. Trimming shortened V by 1 base and J by 3 bases, and 11 bases separated the two germline ends. The data originate from a study of blood T cell repertoires in COVID-19. Material: PBMCs or T cells enriched from blood (not recorded which). The chain links TRBV5-1 to TRBJ2-1, with D possibly TRBD1 on 5 matching bases. The receptor was isolated from a woman between 35 and 50 years old who had been exposed to COVID-19. CDR3: CASSLQRQYYNEQFF. CDR3 coding DNA: TGCGCCAGCAGCTTGCAGAGACAGTACTACAATGAGCAGTTCTTC.